This record looks at one T cell receptor beta chain sequence and its context. Its antigen is currently unknown. These data come from a study of radiotherapy plus CTLA-4 blockade in lung cancer. Study background: Disease control was achieved by 31% of patients, and objective responses by about 19%.

CTLA-4 blockade with ipilimumab, together with focal radiation, was given to patients with chemo-refractory metastatic non-small-cell lung cancer. Some clones are missing from TCRdb's copy, which holds only in-frame ones; the method was immunoSEQ multiplex PCR. The sample includes more than 65,000 clones, over 80% of them seen just once. General study points: TCR clones of tumor origin grew in blood after radiotherapy plus ipilimumab.

Trimming removed 6 bases at V and 4 bases at J, with 6 bases between. Germline CDR1 is SGHTA and CDR2 is FQGNSA. This CDR3 has 11 residues. Sample: peripheral blood, taken from a patient treated with radiotherapy plus ipilimumab. This clonotype was sampled from a human donor with non-small cell lung cancer who had stable disease on radiotherapy plus ipilimumab. V usage is TRBV7-2 and J usage is TRBJ1-1; D is unclear. The CDR3 DNA sequence: TGTGCCAGCAGAACCTTCACTGAAGCTTTCTTT. Translated: CASRTFTEAFF.